These T cell receptor beta chains were read from a single sample in a study of cytomegalovirus exposure and HLA in healthy donors. Profiled with immunoSEQ multiplex PCR; TCRdb holds only in-frame clones, not every one. The sample carries under 200,000 clones, approximately 88% recorded once. Sequencing was performed on PBMCs. These receptors all stem from a boy between 2 and 10 years old in good health and CMV-seronegative. The CDR3 runs from the conserved cysteine through the conserved F or W. Fields, in order: J gene, D gene, V gene, clone size, CDR3 DNA, CDR3 protein. D genes are given only for firm matches. Where a row states a size, it is once, few, many or the class of an expanded clone; other rows omit it.

TRBJ2-5 | NA | TRBV14 | NA | TGTGCCAGCAGCCAATGGCTGGGAGAACTTCAAGAGACCCAGTACTTC | CASSQWLGELQETQYF
TRBJ2-7 | TRBD1 | TRBV30 | NA | TGTGCCTGGACACGGGACAGGGGGCGACACGAGCAGTACTTC | CAWTRDRGRHEQYF
TRBJ2-7 | NA | TRBV28 | NA | TGTGCCAGCAGTTTACAAAGTCTCCTAGTCTACGAGCAGTACTTC | CASSLQSLLVYEQYF
TRBJ2-7 | NA | TRBV27 | NA | TGTGCCAGCAGTTTAATGGGGAGGGGGATCTACGAGCAGTACTTC | CASSLMGRGIYEQYF
TRBJ2-7 | NA | TRBV4-1 | NA | TGCGCCAGCAGCCTAGTACGCGTACCAACCGGCCGGGCAGGGGCAAAAACCTACGAGCAGTACTTC | CASSLVRVPTGRAGAKTYEQYF
TRBJ2-4 | TRBD1 | TRBV5-6 | NA | TGTGCCAGCAGCATAAGACCAGGGGGTTTGGCCAAAAACATTCAGTACTTC | CASSIRPGGLAKNIQYF
TRBJ2-3 | NA | TRBV7-9 | NA | TGTGCCAGCAGCTTACTAGCACAAGATACGCAGTATTTT | CASSLLAQDTQYF
TRBJ1-5 | NA | TRBV19 | few | TGTGCCAGTAGTATAGAAGCAGGGTATAGCAATCAGCCCCAGCATTTT | CASSIEAGYSNQPQHF
TRBJ2-1 | NA | TRBV6-5 | NA | TGTGCCAGCAGTTACTCCACTGACTACCCCAAAGTCTTC | CASSYSTDYPKVF
TRBJ1-1 | TRBD1 | TRBV10-3 | NA | TGTGCCATCAGTGCCGGGACAGGGGGCGAGAACACTGAAGCTTTCTTT | CAISAGTGGENTEAFF
TRBJ2-1 | TRBD1 | TRBV5-1 | NA | TGCGCCACCGACAGGGGAGGCGGCAATGAGCAGTTCTTC | CATDRGGGNEQFF
TRBJ2-7 | TRBD2 | TRBV4-1 | NA | TGCGCCAGCAGCCAAAAGACTAGCGGGGACTCCTACGAGCAGTACTTC | CASSQKTSGDSYEQYF
TRBJ2-3 | TRBD1 | TRBV5-1 | NA | TGCGCCAGCAGCTTGCCTCGACAGGGAACAGATACGCAGTATTTT | CASSLPRQGTDTQYF
TRBJ1-5 | TRBD1 | TRBV10-3 | few | TGTGCCATCAGGTACACAGGGGGGAATCAGCCCCAGCATTTT | CAIRYTGGNQPQHF
TRBJ1-5 | NA | TRBV28 | NA | TGTGCCAGCAGAACCGGAGGGGCCTATAGCAATCAGCCCCAGCATTTT | CASRTGGAYSNQPQHF
TRBJ2-3 | NA | TRBV28 | NA | TGTGCCAGCAGCCTAACAGGGTTCACAGATACGCAGTATTTT | CASSLTGFTDTQYF
TRBJ1-4 | NA | TRBV7-2 | NA | TGTGCCAGCAGCAGAGTCGGGGGGGAAAAACTGTTTTTT | CASSRVGGEKLFF
TRBJ2-3 | NA | TRBV21-1 | few | TGTGCCAGCAGCAGAAGTGTTACTAGCGGGAGCTCAGATACGCAGTATTTT | CASSRSVTSGSSDTQYF
TRBJ1-5 | TRBD1 | TRBV10-1 | NA | TGCGCCAGCAGTGAGGCCCTTGACAGGGACGGTCAGCCCCAGCATTTT | CASSEALDRDGQPQHF
TRBJ2-7 | NA | TRBV5-4 | NA | TGTGCCAGCAGCTTCGGGGTCTACGAGCAGTACTTC | CASSFGVYEQYF
TRBJ1-2 | NA | TRBV7-3 | NA | TGTGCCAGCAGCTTACCCGCAGGGAGGGCCTATGGCTACACCTTC | CASSLPAGRAYGYTF
TRBJ2-7 | NA | TRBV14 | NA | TGTGCCAGCAGCCATGGAGGATACTACGAGCAGTACTTC | CASSHGGYYEQYF
TRBJ2-2 | TRBD1 | TRBV2 | NA | TGTGCCAGCAGCGATCCGGGACAGGGAACCGGGGAGCTGTTTTTT | CASSDPGQGTGELFF
TRBJ2-5 | NA | TRBV6-4 | NA | TGTGCCAGCAGCTCCGGGACTCCCGCTTTAGGAAAGACCCAGTACTTC | CASSSGTPALGKTQYF
TRBJ1-2 | TRBD1 | TRBV27 | NA | TGTGCCAGCAGCCACCTCAGGACAGGGGGCTACTATGGCTACACCTTC | CASSHLRTGGYYGYTF
TRBJ1-2 | TRBD1 | TRBV27 | once | TGTGCCAGCAGCAGAACAGGGGGATCTAACTATGGCTACACCTTC | CASSRTGGSNYGYTF
TRBJ1-3 | NA | TRBV29-1 | NA | TGCAGCGTTGTAGGGGACACACGCTCTGGAAACACCATATATTTT | CSVVGDTRSGNTIYF
TRBJ2-1 | NA | TRBV28 | NA | TGTGCCAGCAGCCTACAGGGGGGGGGTGCTGAGCAGTTCTTC | CASSLQGGGAEQFF
TRBJ1-1 | NA | TRBV28 | NA | TGTGCCAGCACCAGTCGTCCGAACACTGAAGCTTTCTTT | CASTSRPNTEAFF
TRBJ2-1 | NA | TRBV6-4 | NA | TGTGCCAGCAAAATACCGGGAGTCTCCTACAATGAGCAGTTCTTC | CASKIPGVSYNEQFF
TRBJ1-2 | NA | TRBV11-2 | NA | TGTGCCAGCAGCTTAGATGGGGGGTCCTCTGATGGCTACACCTTC | CASSLDGGSSDGYTF
TRBJ1-5 | NA | TRBV9 | NA | TGTGCCAGCAGCGCTGGACAGTATAGCAATCAGCCCCAGCATTTT | CASSAGQYSNQPQHF
TRBJ2-1 | TRBD2 | TRBV29-1 | NA | TGCAGCGTTTATGCCGGGGGACTATCTTGGTATGAGCAGTTCTTC | CSVYAGGLSWYEQFF
TRBJ2-1 | NA | TRBV27 | NA | TGTGCCAGCAGTCCAGGCTCTTACAATGAGCAGTTCTTC | CASSPGSYNEQFF
TRBJ1-2 | TRBD1 | TRBV2 | once | TGTGCCAGCAGTGGACCCGACAGGGGAGATGGCTACACCTTC | CASSGPDRGDGYTF
TRBJ1-2 | TRBD1 | TRBV19 | NA | TGTGCCAGTAGGTCCACGGGACAGGAACACTATGGCTACACCTTC | CASRSTGQEHYGYTF
TRBJ1-1 | NA | TRBV10-1 | few | TGCGCCAGCAGTGAGCGGAGTGGGGAAGCTTTCTTT | CASSERSGEAFF
TRBJ1-3 | NA | TRBV5-1 | NA | TGCGCCAGCAGCTTGACAGGGACCGACACCATATATTTT | CASSLTGTDTIYF
TRBJ2-7 | NA | TRBV27 | NA | TGTGCCAGCAGTCCCGCTGACCCGACTTACGAGCAGTACTTC | CASSPADPTYEQYF
TRBJ1-1 | TRBD1 | TRBV12-5 | NA | TGTGCTAGTGGACCGGCACAGGGGGCTCGAACTGAAGCTTTCTTT | CASGPAQGARTEAFF